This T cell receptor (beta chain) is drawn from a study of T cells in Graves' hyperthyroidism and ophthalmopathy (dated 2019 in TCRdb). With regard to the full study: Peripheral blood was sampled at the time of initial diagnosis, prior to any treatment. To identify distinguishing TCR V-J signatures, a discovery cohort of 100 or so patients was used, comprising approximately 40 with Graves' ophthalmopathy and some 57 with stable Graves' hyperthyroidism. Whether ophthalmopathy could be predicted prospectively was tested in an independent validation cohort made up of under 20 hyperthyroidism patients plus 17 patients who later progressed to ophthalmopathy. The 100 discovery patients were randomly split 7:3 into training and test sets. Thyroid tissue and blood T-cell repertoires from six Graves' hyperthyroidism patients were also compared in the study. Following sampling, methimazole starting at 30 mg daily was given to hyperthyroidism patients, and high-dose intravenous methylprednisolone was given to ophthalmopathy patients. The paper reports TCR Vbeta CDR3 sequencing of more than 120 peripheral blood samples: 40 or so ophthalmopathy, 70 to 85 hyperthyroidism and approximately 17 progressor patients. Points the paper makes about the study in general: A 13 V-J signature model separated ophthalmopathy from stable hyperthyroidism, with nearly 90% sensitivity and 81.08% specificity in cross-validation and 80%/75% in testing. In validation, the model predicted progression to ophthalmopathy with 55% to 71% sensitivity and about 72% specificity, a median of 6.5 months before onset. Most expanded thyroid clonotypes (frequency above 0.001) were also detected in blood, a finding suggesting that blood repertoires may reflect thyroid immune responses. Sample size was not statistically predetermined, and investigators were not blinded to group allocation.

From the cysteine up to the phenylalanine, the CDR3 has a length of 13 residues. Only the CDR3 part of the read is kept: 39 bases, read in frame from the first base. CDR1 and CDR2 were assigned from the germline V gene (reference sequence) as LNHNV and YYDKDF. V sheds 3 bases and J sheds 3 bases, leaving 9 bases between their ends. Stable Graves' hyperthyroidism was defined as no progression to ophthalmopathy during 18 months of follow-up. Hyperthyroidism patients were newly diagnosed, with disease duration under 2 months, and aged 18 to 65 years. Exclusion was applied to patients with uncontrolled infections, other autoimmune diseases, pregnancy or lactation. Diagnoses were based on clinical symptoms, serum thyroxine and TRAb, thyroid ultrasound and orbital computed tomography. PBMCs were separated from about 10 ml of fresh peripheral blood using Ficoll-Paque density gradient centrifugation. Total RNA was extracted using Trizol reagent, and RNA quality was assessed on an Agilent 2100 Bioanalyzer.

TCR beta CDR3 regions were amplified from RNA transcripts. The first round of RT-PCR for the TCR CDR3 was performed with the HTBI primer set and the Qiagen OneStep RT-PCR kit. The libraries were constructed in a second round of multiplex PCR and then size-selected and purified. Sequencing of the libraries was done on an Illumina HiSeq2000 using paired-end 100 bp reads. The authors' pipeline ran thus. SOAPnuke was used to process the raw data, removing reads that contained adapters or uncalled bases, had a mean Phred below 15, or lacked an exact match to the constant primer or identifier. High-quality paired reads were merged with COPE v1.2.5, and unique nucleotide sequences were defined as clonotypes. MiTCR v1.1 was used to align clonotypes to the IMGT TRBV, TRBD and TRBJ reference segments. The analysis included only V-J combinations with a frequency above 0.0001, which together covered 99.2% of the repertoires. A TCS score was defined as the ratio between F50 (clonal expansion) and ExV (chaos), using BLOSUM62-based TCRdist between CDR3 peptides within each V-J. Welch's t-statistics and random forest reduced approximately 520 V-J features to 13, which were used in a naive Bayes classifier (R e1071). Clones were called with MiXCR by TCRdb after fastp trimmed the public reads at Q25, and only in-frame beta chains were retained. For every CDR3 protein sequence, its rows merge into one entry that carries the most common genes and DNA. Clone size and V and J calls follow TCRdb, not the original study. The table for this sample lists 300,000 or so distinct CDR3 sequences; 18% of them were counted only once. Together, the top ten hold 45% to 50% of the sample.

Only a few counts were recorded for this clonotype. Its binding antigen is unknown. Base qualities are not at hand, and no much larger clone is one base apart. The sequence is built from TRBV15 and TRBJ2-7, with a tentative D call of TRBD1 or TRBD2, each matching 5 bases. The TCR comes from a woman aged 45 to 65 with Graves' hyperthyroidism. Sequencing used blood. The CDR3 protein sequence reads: CATSRGTVYEQYF. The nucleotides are TGTGCCACCAGCAGGGGGACGGTCTACGAGCAGTACTTC.